The 4 T cell receptor beta chains reported below all come from one sample, sequenced in a study of T cell repertoires in cytomegalovirus infection. One entry per CDR3 protein results from TCRdb running MiXCR on the reads. The sample carries approximately 990,000 distinct CDR3 sequences, roughly 31% recorded once. The antigens for these receptors are not known. This specimen consisted of cultured CD8+ T cells from PBMCs, obtained from culture after CMV antigen stimulation. These receptors all stem from a human donor in good health (CMV status not recorded). Some clones in this sample may be carry-over from other donors' samples.

As regards this clonotype: A much larger clone lies one base from this, so it may be a read error. This rearrangement joins TRBV7-2 to TRBJ2-3, with TRBD2 matching 8 bases. Per germline, CDR1 SGHTA and CDR2 FQGNSA. The CDR3 extends over 16 amino acids. DNA for the CDR3: TGTGTCAGCAGCCGGGCGGGGGGACCGTACACAGATACGCAGTATTTT. Residues: CVSSRAGGPYTDTQYF.

The chain couples TRBV5-6 to TRBJ1-1; D is possibly TRBD1 (6 bases). Trimming removed 3 bases at V and 4 bases at J, with 22 bases between. CDR3 length equals 17 residues. CDR1 is SGHDT and CDR2 is YYEEEE in the germline V gene. Here the CDR3 reads CASSSSPLQGIGTEAFF. The CDR3 nucleotides are TGTGCCAGCAGCTCCTCCCCCCTACAGGGAATCGGCACTGAAGCTTTCTTT.

This clonotype has ten or more counts. The chain recombines TRBV7-6 with TRBJ1-5; D is unresolved. The CDR3 is 15 amino acids. V was shortened by 1 base and J by 4 bases, with 11 bases between the two germline ends. Germline V lookup: CDR1 SGHVS, CDR2 FNYEAQ. This chain's CDR3 is CASSLGRSSNQPQHF. CDR3 nucleotide sequence: TGTGCCAGCAGCTTAGGACGGAGCTCGAATCAGCCCCAGCATTTT.

This clonotype was observed a few times. The chain uses TRBV9 and TRBJ2-3; 7 nucleotides line up with TRBD1. Germline V gene sequence: CDR1 SGDLS, CDR2 YYNGEE. The CDR3 contains 16 residues. V shed 3 bases and J 3 bases; nucleotides not matched to a gene: 10. In DNA form, the CDR3 reads TGTGCCAGCAGCGATCGACAGGGTGGTAGGACAGATACGCAGTATTTT. This translates into CASSDRQGGRTDTQYF.